The 17 T cell receptor beta chains below were found in one sample sequenced in a study of cytomegalovirus exposure and HLA in healthy donors. The PCR had 60 Vbeta and 13 Jbeta primers. Using immunoSEQ multiplex PCR, the repertoire was profiled, and TCRdb retains in-frame clones only, with some absent. The data hold some 140,000 clones, with around 83% observed a single time. The sequencing sample was made of PBMCs. The source is a male donor in good health and CMV-seropositive.

The chain couples TRBV13 to TRBJ2-7, with D possibly matching TRBD2 (7 bases). The CDR3 totals 20 residues. Trimming took 2 bases from V and 2 from J, leaving 28 bases between them. Germline assignment: CDR1 PRHDT and CDR2 FYEKMQ (reference sequence). The CDR3 region is CASSLITGQHRLAVPYEQYF. As DNA, the CDR3 is TGTGCCAGCAGCTTAATCACTGGACAGCACCGGCTAGCGGTTCCCTACGAGCAGTACTTC.

This clone was found once. The genes are TRBV5-8 and TRBJ2-5; no reliable D call. Matching the DNA end better, TRBJ2-7 makes the J call doubtful. In germline, CDR1 is SGHTS, CDR2 YDEGEE. CDR3 length: 11 amino acids. This CDR3 reads CASSLYREQYF. CDR3 bases: TGTGCCAGCAGCTTGTACCGCGAGCAGTACTTC.

The chain links TRBV18 to TRBJ1-3; TRBD1 matches 7 bases. Germline lookup yields CDR1 KGHSH and CDR2 LQKENI. This CDR3 contains 16 residues. The J segment lost 0 bases and the V segment lost 5 bases, leaving 7 bases of the junction unmatched. Here the CDR3 reads CASSKEDRRSGNTIYF. The DNA for the CDR3 is TGTGCCAGCTCAAAGGAGGACAGGCGCTCTGGAAACACCATATATTTT.

This sequence joins TRBV29-1 and TRBJ2-7, with 11 bases lining up with TRBD2. The CDR3 spans 14 residues. V trimming: 5 bases; J trimming: 4 bases; junction bases outside the gene matches: 7. Germline assignment: CDR1 SQVTM and CDR2 ANQGSEA. CDR3 nucleotides: TGCAGCGTTAGTACCGGGACTAGCGGTTACGAGCAGTACTTC. Protein: CSVSTGTSGYEQYF.

J is TRBJ2-5 and V is TRBV5-5, with 11 bases matching TRBD1. The J segment lost 4 bases and the V segment lost 4 bases, leaving 9 bases of the junction unmatched. The CDR3 length is 16 residues. Germline CDR1 and CDR2: SGHKS and YYEKEE (reference sequence). As DNA, the CDR3 is TGTGCCAGCAGCGGAGGACAGGGGGCATTGGGAGAGACCCAGTACTTC. Its protein is CASSGGQGALGETQYF.

This clone appeared a few times. Other DNA sequences within the sample encode an identical CDR3. V gene TRBV7-9 combines with J gene TRBJ1-1, with 7 bases lining up with TRBD1. After removal of 8 bases from V and 0 bases from J, the junction contained 3 bases not matched to a gene. Germline V gene data show CDR1 as SEHNR and CDR2 as FQNEAQ (reference sequence). There are 13 residues in the CDR3. The DNA of the CDR3 is TGTGCCAGCGAGACAGGGATGAACACTGAAGCTTTCTTT. Residues: CASETGMNTEAFF.

In its sample, this clone was seen a few times. The CDR3 region is CASSDHQDRTYEQYF. Written as DNA, the CDR3 is TGTGCCAGCAGTGATCATCAGGACAGAACCTACGAGCAGTACTTC. The chain carries TRBV28 and TRBJ2-7, with D possibly TRBD1 on 6 matching bases. The germline gives CDR1 MDHEN, CDR2 SYDVKM. V was trimmed by 5 bases and J by 2 bases, leaving 16 bases between them. This CDR3 region has 15 residues.

V gene TRBV10-3 combines with J gene TRBJ1-5; 7 nucleotides line up with TRBD1. V trimming: 10 bases; J trimming: 7 bases; junction bases outside the gene matches: 7. This CDR3 is 12 amino acids long. Germline-derived CDR1 and CDR2 are ENHRY and SYGVKD. The CDR3 DNA sequence: TGTGCCACCAACGACAGGGAACAGCCCCAGCATTTT. Translated, it gives CATNDREQPQHF.

The chain employs TRBV2 and TRBJ1-4; D might be TRBD1 (5 bases). CDR3 length equals 13 residues. V was pared by 8 bases and J by 4 bases, with 11 bases between. Looked up from germline, CDR1 is SNHLY and CDR2 is FYNNEI. The CDR3 spells CASWGSNNEKLFF. CDR3 in DNA: TGTGCCAGCTGGGGCAGCAATAATGAAAAACTGTTTTTT.

The rearrangement joins TRBV30 to TRBJ1-5; no definite D call. CDR1 and CDR2 (germline): GTSNPN, SVGIG (reference sequence). The V end lost 2 bases, the J end lost 5 bases, and 10 bases lay between the germline ends. CDR3 length: 13 amino acids. The DNA for the CDR3 is TGTGCCTGGAGTTTGGAGGTCGATCAGCCCCAGCATTTT. This encodes CAWSLEVDQPQHF. Drawing the rest from reference TRBV30 and TRBJ1-5, the complete variable domain is SQTIHQWPATLVQPVGSPLSLECTVEGTSNPNLYWYRQAAGRGLQLLFYSVGIGQISSEVPQNLSASRPQDRQFILSSKKLLLSDSGFYLCAWSLEVDQPQHFGDGTRLSIL.

The chain is built from TRBV6-1 and TRBJ2-7, with D unresolved. CDR3 length: 13 residues. Germline CDR1 is MNHNS and CDR2 is SASEGT. The V end was cut by 7 bases, the J end by 0 bases, with 10 bases between. For the CDR3, the DNA is TGTGCCAGCACCAGGTCGAGCTCCTACGAGCAGTACTTC. Translating gives CASTRSSSYEQYF.

A few counts support this clone. This chain connects TRBV5-6 to TRBJ2-5; the match to TRBD2 covers 11 bases. CDR1 and CDR2 (germline): SGHDT, YYEEEE. Trimming removed 1 base from V and 4 bases from J; junction bases left unmatched: 3. The CDR3 spans 15 residues. In DNA, the CDR3 is TGTGCCAGCAGCTTGCCACTAGCGGGAGTAGAGACCCAGTACTTC. Translation: CASSLPLAGVETQYF. Variable domain in full (rest from reference TRBV5-6 and TRBJ2-5): DAGVTQSPTHLIKTRGQQVTLRCSPKSGHDTVSWYQQALGQGPQFIFQYYEEEERQRGNFPDRFSGHQFPNYSSELNVNALLLGDSALYLCASSLPLAGVETQYFGPGTRLLVL.

As to this clone: This sample includes further DNA sequences coding for the same CDR3. This chain uses TRBV2 with TRBJ2-5; TRBD1 might be the D (5 bases). The germline V gene encodes CDR1 SNHLY and CDR2 FYNNEI. V was trimmed by 6 bases and J by 1 base, leaving 9 bases between them. This CDR3 is 13 amino acids long. CDR3 coding DNA: TGTGCCAGCAGACGAGACAGCCAAGAGACCCAGTACTTC. The encoded protein is CASRRDSQETQYF. Full variable domain (rest looked up from reference TRBV2 and TRBJ2-5): EPEVTQTPSHQVTQMGQEVILRCVPISNHLYFYWYRQILGQKVEFLVSFYNNEISEKSEIFDDQFSVERPDGSNFTLKIRSTKLEDSAMYFCASRRDSQETQYFGPGTRLLVL.

The CDR3 DNA follows: TGTGCCAGCAGCCTCAAGGGGCCGGGACAGGGAAGAACTGCGGGCTATTCTGGAAACACCATATATTTT. Translating gives CASSLKGPGQGRTAGYSGNTIYF. The V and J genes are TRBV21-1 and TRBJ1-3; the DNA was not used to check the table's D call, TRBD1. TRBV21-1 is a listed pseudogene. CDR3 length equals 23 residues.

This sequence joins TRBV5-4 and TRBJ2-3; 13 bases line up with TRBD2. V lost 4 bases to trimming and J lost 4 bases; unmatched junction nucleotides: 9. The CDR3 is 17 amino acids. CDR1 and CDR2 from the germline V gene are SGHNT and YYREEE (reference sequence). The CDR3 coding sequence is TGTGCCAGCAGCCCCTCTGGACTAGCGGGAGTCTCAGATACGCAGTATTTT. It translates to CASSPSGLAGVSDTQYF.

This clone was found once. The chain joins TRBV6-6 to TRBJ1-4; tentatively, D is TRBD1 (6 bases). V was clipped by 4 bases and J by 7 bases, with 19 bases between them. Germline V lookup: CDR1 MNHNY, CDR2 SVGAGI (reference sequence). The CDR3 spans 16 residues. The CDR3 loop is CASSSAAGASSEKLFF. The CDR3 nucleotides read TGTGCCAGCAGTTCCGCCGCAGGGGCCTCGTCTGAAAAACTGTTTTTT.

CDR3 sequence (DNA): TGTGCCAGCAGCTCCCCTCCACAGGGTAAGTTCTTC. It is translated as CASSSPPQGKFF. The V call is TRBV7-2, the J call TRBJ2-1, with a tentative D call TRBD1 (6 bases). CDR1 is SGHTA, CDR2 FQGNSA, per germline. V lost 4 bases, J lost 14 bases, and 15 bases lay in between. This CDR3 comprises 12 residues. Combining the CDR3 with reference TRBV7-2 and TRBJ2-1 gives the whole variable domain GAGVSQSPSNKVTEKGKDVELRCDPISGHTALYWYRQSLGQGLEFLIYFQGNSAPDKSGLPSDRFSAERTGGSVSTLTIQRTQQEDSAVYLCASSSPPQGKFFGPGTRLTVL.